This entry lists 5 T cell receptor beta chains sequenced from one sample in a study of shared clonotypes between healthy human individuals. Assay used: immunoSEQ multiplex PCR; TCRdb lists only in-frame clones, some missing. The sample has a few hundred thousand clones, roughly 78% seen once. Sequences were obtained from PBMCs. The receptors stem from a woman aged 40 to 50 in good health. Some clones in this sample may be carry-over from other donors' samples.

Details on this clone: In the same sample, other DNA sequences code for this CDR3. The chain joins TRBV2 to TRBJ1-1, with 8 nucleotides matching TRBD1. V lost 4 bases and J lost 0; bases outside the gene matches: 1. Germline V gene lookup returns CDR1 SNHLY and CDR2 FYNNEI. The CDR3 has 14 residues. The CDR3 region is CASSVDRVNTEAFF. The CDR3 region has the DNA TGTGCCAGCAGTGTGGACAGGGTGAACACTGAAGCTTTCTTT.

CDR3 sequence: CASSEQPGQETQYF. CDR3 sequence (DNA): TGCGCCAGCAGCGAACAGCCGGGACAAGAGACCCAGTACTTC. The chain combines TRBV5-1 with TRBJ2-5; TRBD2 might be the D (5 bases). The CDR3 runs 14 residues. The ends were cut back, 4 bases at V and 2 bases at J, with 12 bases in the middle. CDR1 is SGHRS and CDR2 is YFSETQ in the germline V gene.

The chain is built from TRBV25-1 and TRBJ2-1; the match to TRBD2 covers 8 bases. This CDR3 is 15 amino acids long. V shed 1 base, J shed 4 bases, and the junction held 3 bases outside the gene matches. From germline, CDR1 is MGHDK and CDR2 SYGVNS. The CDR3 DNA is TGTGCCAGCAGTGAATTTGCTAGCGGGTACAATGAGCAGTTCTTC. Its protein is CASSEFASGYNEQFF.

This sequence joins TRBV19 and TRBJ1-2; 10 positions match TRBD1. V gave up 7 bases and J gave up 10 bases; unmatched junction bases: 15. The V gene's germline CDR1 is LNHDA and CDR2 SQIVND (reference sequence). This CDR3 contains 15 residues. DNA for the CDR3: TGTGCCAGTAATGGGAGGGACAGGGGTCGTATTGACTACACCTTC. This encodes CASNGRDRGRIDYTF.

This chain uses TRBV7-2 with TRBJ1-2, with TRBD1 identical over 10 bases. The CDR3 has 16 residues. The ends lost 5 bases at V and 6 bases at J; junction bases unmatched: 12. Germline values: CDR1 SGHTA, CDR2 FQGNSA. The DNA for the CDR3 is TGTGCCAGCAGCCCACAGACAGGGGGCGAGATGAATGGCTACACCTTC. Amino acids: CASSPQTGGEMNGYTF.